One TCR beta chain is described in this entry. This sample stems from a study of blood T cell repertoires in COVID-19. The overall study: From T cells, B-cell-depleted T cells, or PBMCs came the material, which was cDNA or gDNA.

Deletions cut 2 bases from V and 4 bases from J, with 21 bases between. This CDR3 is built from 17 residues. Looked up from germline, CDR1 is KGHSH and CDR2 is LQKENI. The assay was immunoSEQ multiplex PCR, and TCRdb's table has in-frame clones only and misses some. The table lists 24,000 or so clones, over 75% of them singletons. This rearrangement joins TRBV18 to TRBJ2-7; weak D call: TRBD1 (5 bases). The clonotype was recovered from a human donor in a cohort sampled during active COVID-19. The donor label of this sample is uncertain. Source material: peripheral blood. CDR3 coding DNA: TGTGCCAGCTCACCAAAGGATGGGGCGCGATCCTATTACGAGCAGTACTTC. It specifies CASSPKDGARSYYEQYF.